A selection of T cell receptor beta chains follows, all from one sample in a study of blood T cell repertoires in COVID-19. Some clones are missing from TCRdb's copy, which holds only in-frame ones; the method was immunoSEQ multiplex PCR. Counted here are approximately 160,000 clones, 86% occurring once; the ten biggest clones make up roughly 7%. The sample was peripheral blood. The receptors come from a man aged 45-60 years with active or convalescent COVID-19. Each CDR3 is given with its conserved first and last residue. A D gene is named only where the DNA matches it firmly. Where a row states a size, it is once, few, many or the class of an expanded clone; other rows omit it.

v_call: TRBV9
j_call: TRBJ2-1
clone_size: NA
d_call: NA
cdr3_nt: TGTGCCAGCAGCGTAGGGGGCAGTTCCCCCTACAATGAGCAGTTCTTC
cdr3_aa: CASSVGGSSPYNEQFF

v_call: TRBV4-1
j_call: TRBJ2-1
clone_size: NA
d_call: TRBD2
cdr3_nt: TGCGCCAGCAGCCAAGATGGGCCTAGCGGGGGGGCTCGTGAGCAGTTCTTC
cdr3_aa: CASSQDGPSGGAREQFF

v_call: TRBV19
j_call: TRBJ1-1
clone_size: NA
d_call: NA
cdr3_nt: TGTGCCAGTAGTATAGTTGGGGGCCCGGGAACTGAAGCTTTCTTT
cdr3_aa: CASSIVGGPGTEAFF

v_call: TRBV7-8
j_call: TRBJ2-7
clone_size: NA
d_call: TRBD1
cdr3_nt: TGTGCCAGCAGCTTAACAGGGGTATCCTACGAGCAGTACTTC
cdr3_aa: CASSLTGVSYEQYF

v_call: TRBV11-3
j_call: TRBJ2-3
clone_size: few
d_call: NA
cdr3_nt: TGTGCCAGCAGCAAGGGACTGGGCCTAGATACGCAGTATTTT
cdr3_aa: CASSKGLGLDTQYF

v_call: TRBV28
j_call: TRBJ1-1
clone_size: once
d_call: NA
cdr3_nt: TGTGCCAGCAGTTTAGAGAGGGGGTGGACTGAAGCTTTCTTT
cdr3_aa: CASSLERGWTEAFF

v_call: TRBV5-1
j_call: TRBJ1-5
clone_size: NA
d_call: NA
cdr3_nt: TGCGCCAGCAGCTCCGAGGGTAGTGATCAGCCCCAGCATTTT
cdr3_aa: CASSSEGSDQPQHF

v_call: TRBV27
j_call: TRBJ2-7
clone_size: NA
d_call: TRBD1
cdr3_nt: TGTGCCAGCAATGCACGACAGGGGCAAACCAACGAGCAGTACTTC
cdr3_aa: CASNARQGQTNEQYF

v_call: TRBV4-1
j_call: TRBJ2-6
clone_size: NA
d_call: NA
cdr3_nt: TGCGCCAGCAGCCGGGCCCACTCTGGGGCCAACGTCCTGACTTTC
cdr3_aa: CASSRAHSGANVLTF

v_call: TRBV7-2
j_call: TRBJ2-7
clone_size: NA
d_call: NA
cdr3_nt: TGTGCCAGCATCCCTGGTCCGGGTGGCTACGAGCAGTACTTC
cdr3_aa: CASIPGPGGYEQYF

v_call: TRBV19
j_call: TRBJ2-7
clone_size: NA
d_call: TRBD2
cdr3_nt: TGTGCCAGTAGTATCCGGGCTAGCGGGGATACCTACGAGCAGTACTTC
cdr3_aa: CASSIRASGDTYEQYF

v_call: TRBV5-8
j_call: TRBJ1-1
clone_size: NA
d_call: NA
cdr3_nt: TGTGCCAGCAGCTCCATTCAACATGTTCGAAGGACAGCCCAGAACACTGAAGCTTTCTTT
cdr3_aa: CASSSIQHVRRTAQNTEAFF

v_call: TRBV5-3
j_call: TRBJ2-5
clone_size: NA
d_call: TRBD2
cdr3_nt: TGTGCCAGAAGCTTATTGGGACTAGCGGGTTTTCAAGAGACCCAGTACTTC
cdr3_aa: CARSLLGLAGFQETQYF

v_call: TRBV6-6
j_call: TRBJ2-1
clone_size: NA
d_call: TRBD2
cdr3_nt: TGTGCCAGCAGATCACTAGCGGGAGCTTACAATGAGCAGTTCTTC
cdr3_aa: CASRSLAGAYNEQFF

v_call: TRBV7-3
j_call: TRBJ2-5
clone_size: once
d_call: NA
cdr3_nt: TGTGCCAGCAGCCGCCAGGGTTCAGAGACCCAGTACTTC
cdr3_aa: CASSRQGSETQYF

v_call: TRBV27
j_call: TRBJ2-3
clone_size: once
d_call: TRBD2
cdr3_nt: TGTGCCAGCAGTTTCACTAGCGGGGGGGCCTTAGTAGATACGCAGTATTTT
cdr3_aa: CASSFTSGGALVDTQYF

v_call: TRBV7-3
j_call: TRBJ2-1
clone_size: NA
d_call: TRBD2
cdr3_nt: TGTGCCAGCAGCGTCCGACTAGCGGGAGGGCTCGATGAGCAGTTCTTC
cdr3_aa: CASSVRLAGGLDEQFF

v_call: TRBV7-9
j_call: TRBJ1-2
clone_size: NA
d_call: NA
cdr3_nt: TGTGCCAGCAGCCACGGGTCCCACAACGGTGGCTACACCTTC
cdr3_aa: CASSHGSHNGGYTF

v_call: TRBV7-8
j_call: TRBJ1-4
clone_size: NA
d_call: NA
cdr3_nt: TGTGCCAGCGGGCAGGATTTTTATGAAAAACTGTTTTTT
cdr3_aa: CASGQDFYEKLFF

v_call: TRBV5-8
j_call: TRBJ1-5
clone_size: NA
d_call: TRBD1
cdr3_nt: TGTGCCAGCAGCACGGGACAGCTCAATCAGCCCCAGCATTTT
cdr3_aa: CASSTGQLNQPQHF

v_call: TRBV7-2
j_call: TRBJ2-1
clone_size: NA
d_call: NA
cdr3_nt: TGTGCCAGCAGCTTACCAGTCTACAATGAGCAGTTCTTC
cdr3_aa: CASSLPVYNEQFF

v_call: TRBV21-1
j_call: TRBJ2-1
clone_size: NA
d_call: NA
cdr3_nt: TGTGCCAGCAGCAAGTGGCGGGAGATCTGGAATGAGCAGTTCTTC
cdr3_aa: CASSKWREIWNEQFF

v_call: TRBV4-2
j_call: TRBJ1-3
clone_size: NA
d_call: TRBD1
cdr3_nt: TGTGCCAGCAGCCAAGAGGGGACAGTCTCTGGAAACACCATATATTTT
cdr3_aa: CASSQEGTVSGNTIYF

v_call: TRBV4-2
j_call: TRBJ1-2
clone_size: NA
d_call: NA
cdr3_nt: TGTGCCAGCAGCCAAGAGTCCAGGTTTGACTATGGCTACACCTTC
cdr3_aa: CASSQESRFDYGYTF

v_call: TRBV12-3/TRBV12-4
j_call: TRBJ2-5
clone_size: once
d_call: NA
cdr3_nt: TGTGCCAGCAGTTTACTTCGGGGTGAGACCCAGTACTTC
cdr3_aa: CASSLLRGETQYF

v_call: TRBV7-9
j_call: TRBJ2-1
clone_size: NA
d_call: TRBD2
cdr3_nt: TGTGCCAGCAGCCCGGGACTAGCGGGGGATAATGAGCAGTTCTTC
cdr3_aa: CASSPGLAGDNEQFF

v_call: TRBV9
j_call: TRBJ1-6
clone_size: NA
d_call: NA
cdr3_nt: TGTGCCAGCAACCGGGATCTTAATAATTCACCCCTCCACTTT
cdr3_aa: CASNRDLNNSPLHF

v_call: TRBV4-1
j_call: TRBJ2-5
clone_size: NA
d_call: TRBD1
cdr3_nt: TGCGCCAGCAGCCCCGGACAGGGACGGGAGACCCAGTACTTC
cdr3_aa: CASSPGQGRETQYF

v_call: TRBV19
j_call: TRBJ2-7
clone_size: NA
d_call: NA
cdr3_nt: TGTGCCACCGCCCGGGACTCTCTCGGGGGGCAGTACTTC
cdr3_aa: CATARDSLGGQYF

v_call: TRBV19
j_call: TRBJ1-5
clone_size: NA
d_call: NA
cdr3_nt: TGTGCCAGTAGGCCCCGGCAGGGCGATCAGCCCCAGCATTTT
cdr3_aa: CASRPRQGDQPQHF

v_call: TRBV10-3
j_call: TRBJ1-5
clone_size: NA
d_call: NA
cdr3_nt: TGTGCCATCAGTGGAGATCACTATCAGCCCCAGCATTTT
cdr3_aa: CAISGDHYQPQHF

v_call: TRBV6-1
j_call: TRBJ1-5
clone_size: NA
d_call: NA
cdr3_nt: TGTGCCAGCAGTGAGGTCGGGTCCCCTTACAATCAGCCCCAGCATTTT
cdr3_aa: CASSEVGSPYNQPQHF

v_call: TRBV11-3
j_call: TRBJ1-4
clone_size: NA
d_call: NA
cdr3_nt: TGTGCCAGCAGCTTAGATTTTACAGGGACTAATGAAAAACTGTTTTTT
cdr3_aa: CASSLDFTGTNEKLFF

v_call: TRBV4-2
j_call: TRBJ1-1
clone_size: NA
d_call: NA
cdr3_nt: TGTGCCAGCAGCCGGACAGCGAACACTGAAGCTTTCTTT
cdr3_aa: CASSRTANTEAFF

v_call: TRBV10-2
j_call: TRBJ2-7
clone_size: NA
d_call: TRBD1
cdr3_nt: TGCGCCAGCAGTTTCTCACAGGGGGCCTACGAGCAGTACTTC
cdr3_aa: CASSFSQGAYEQYF

v_call: TRBV28
j_call: TRBJ1-6
clone_size: NA
d_call: NA
cdr3_nt: TGTGCCAGCAGTTTATACTCGAGCTCCTATAATTCACCCCTCCACTTT
cdr3_aa: CASSLYSSSYNSPLHF

v_call: TRBV19
j_call: TRBJ2-5
clone_size: NA
d_call: TRBD2
cdr3_nt: TGTGCCAGTAGTATAGACCTAGCGGTGTGGGAGACCCAGTACTTC
cdr3_aa: CASSIDLAVWETQYF

v_call: TRBV28
j_call: TRBJ2-7
clone_size: NA
d_call: TRBD2
cdr3_nt: TGTGCCAGCCAAAACCTTGGACTAGCGGGATCCTACGAGCAGTACTTC
cdr3_aa: CASQNLGLAGSYEQYF

v_call: TRBV29-1
j_call: TRBJ1-2
clone_size: NA
d_call: NA
cdr3_nt: TGCAGCGTTTCCGGGACAATTAACTATGGCTACACCTTC
cdr3_aa: CSVSGTINYGYTF

v_call: TRBV30
j_call: TRBJ2-1
clone_size: NA
d_call: TRBD2
cdr3_nt: TGTGCCTGGAGTGGTTTGCGGGAGCAATGGAATGAGCAGTTCTTC
cdr3_aa: CAWSGLREQWNEQFF

v_call: TRBV14
j_call: TRBJ2-1
clone_size: NA
d_call: TRBD1
cdr3_nt: TGTGCCAGCAGCCAAGTCAGGGGGACCGCGTTCTTC
cdr3_aa: CASSQVRGTAFF

v_call: TRBV24-1
j_call: TRBJ1-2
clone_size: many
d_call: NA
cdr3_nt: TGTGCCACCAGTGATTTGGTTGGGGAGGACTATGGCTACACCTTC
cdr3_aa: CATSDLVGEDYGYTF

v_call: TRBV4-3
j_call: TRBJ1-5
clone_size: NA
d_call: NA
cdr3_nt: TGCGCCAGCAGCCAAGAGGTACAGCGGCCCCATAGTAATCAGCCCCAGCATTTT
cdr3_aa: CASSQEVQRPHSNQPQHF

v_call: TRBV4-3
j_call: TRBJ2-5
clone_size: NA
d_call: TRBD2
cdr3_nt: TGCGCCAGCAGCCAAGATTTTTTGGCGGGAGGGCCGGGAGAGACCCAGTACTTC
cdr3_aa: CASSQDFLAGGPGETQYF